Listed below are T cell receptor beta chains from one sample, sequenced in a study of yellow fever vaccine responses in identical twins. TCRdb fed the RT-PCR reads into MiXCR, producing one record per CDR3 protein. The data contain over 8,500 distinct CDR3 sequences, 77% of them seen just once; the ten biggest clones take up less than 8.5%. Specimen: T cells from blood (PBMCs), unsorted or a sorted subset (not recorded which), collected before or after yellow fever vaccination (not recorded which). Receptors were obtained from a woman aged 18-29 years who received the yellow fever vaccine. Each CDR3 is given with its conserved first and last residue. Each record gives: CDR3 DNA, CDR3 protein, D gene, clone size, J gene, V gene. D genes are given only for firm matches. Size is omitted from some rows. Given values are once, few, many or a class for expanded clones.

CDR3nt: TGTGCCAGCAGCTTAGTTGGGGGCGGCAATGAGCAGTTCTTC
CDR3aa: CASSLVGGGNEQFF
d_gene: NA
abundance: NA
j_gene: TRBJ2-1
v_gene: TRBV11-1

CDR3nt: TGCAGCGTTGACGGGGGAACCTACAATGAGCAGTTCTTC
CDR3aa: CSVDGGTYNEQFF
d_gene: NA
abundance: NA
j_gene: TRBJ2-1
v_gene: TRBV29-1

CDR3nt: TGTGCCAGCAGTAAGGGCGATGAGCAGTTCTTC
CDR3aa: CASSKGDEQFF
d_gene: NA
abundance: NA
j_gene: TRBJ2-1
v_gene: TRBV28

CDR3nt: TGTGCCACCAGCAGAGATCGGAATCAGCCCCAGCATTTT
CDR3aa: CATSRDRNQPQHF
d_gene: NA
abundance: NA
j_gene: TRBJ1-5
v_gene: TRBV15

CDR3nt: TGCAGCGTTGATTTTGGGAACACTGAAGCTTTCTTT
CDR3aa: CSVDFGNTEAFF
d_gene: NA
abundance: NA
j_gene: TRBJ1-1
v_gene: TRBV29-1

CDR3nt: TGTGCCAGCAGCCAAGAAGGGTTCAGGGGGCGCGAAGCTTTCTTT
CDR3aa: CASSQEGFRGREAFF
d_gene: TRBD1
abundance: once
j_gene: TRBJ1-1
v_gene: TRBV14

CDR3nt: TGTGCCAGCAGCTTAGATGTGGGGCAGGGGGCCTACAATGAGCAGTTCTTC
CDR3aa: CASSLDVGQGAYNEQFF
d_gene: TRBD1
abundance: few
j_gene: TRBJ2-1
v_gene: TRBV11-3

CDR3nt: TGTGCCAGCAGCATTAGCGGGGGGGCCGGGGAGCTGTTTTTT
CDR3aa: CASSISGGAGELFF
d_gene: TRBD2
abundance: NA
j_gene: TRBJ2-2
v_gene: TRBV7-6

CDR3nt: TGTGCCAGCAGCCCAGAGGAAGCATTGGCCAAAAACATTCAGTACTTC
CDR3aa: CASSPEEALAKNIQYF
d_gene: NA
abundance: NA
j_gene: TRBJ2-4
v_gene: TRBV4-2

CDR3nt: TGTGCCAGCAGCCACACGGGGGGGGACAGGGCTCGCACTGAAGCTTTCTTT
CDR3aa: CASSHTGGDRARTEAFF
d_gene: TRBD1
abundance: NA
j_gene: TRBJ1-1
v_gene: TRBV7-9

CDR3nt: TGTGCCACCAGCAGGCTCCGGGACAGGGGCCTTAACTATGGCTACACCTTC
CDR3aa: CATSRLRDRGLNYGYTF
d_gene: TRBD1
abundance: NA
j_gene: TRBJ1-2
v_gene: TRBV15

CDR3nt: TGTGCCAGCAGCTTGGACGAAGAAGAGACCCAGTACTTC
CDR3aa: CASSLDEEETQYF
d_gene: NA
abundance: few
j_gene: TRBJ2-5
v_gene: TRBV5-4

CDR3nt: TGCGCCAGCAGCCAAGATCGTTGGCGGGAGGAAGGTAACGAGCAGTACTTC
CDR3aa: CASSQDRWREEGNEQYF
d_gene: TRBD2
abundance: NA
j_gene: TRBJ2-7
v_gene: TRBV4-1

CDR3nt: TGTGCCAGCAGCCGAGGAAACACCATATATTTT
CDR3aa: CASSRGNTIYF
d_gene: NA
abundance: once
j_gene: TRBJ1-3
v_gene: TRBV7-8

CDR3nt: TGTGCCAGCAGCCTATCCCGGGACAGCAAGTCCTACGAGCAGTACTTC
CDR3aa: CASSLSRDSKSYEQYF
d_gene: TRBD1
abundance: NA
j_gene: TRBJ2-7
v_gene: TRBV7-6

CDR3nt: TGTGCCAGCTTAACACCAGTCGGCAATGAGCAGTTCTTC
CDR3aa: CASLTPVGNEQFF
d_gene: NA
abundance: once
j_gene: TRBJ2-1
v_gene: TRBV2

CDR3nt: TGTGCCAGCAGTGCACTATTCCCAGCTGATGGCTACACCTTC
CDR3aa: CASSALFPADGYTF
d_gene: NA
abundance: NA
j_gene: TRBJ1-2
v_gene: TRBV12-3/TRBV12-4

CDR3nt: TGTGCCAGCAGCCTCAGAACGACAGATACGCAGTATTTT
CDR3aa: CASSLRTTDTQYF
d_gene: NA
abundance: NA
j_gene: TRBJ2-3
v_gene: TRBV11-3

CDR3nt: TGCAGTCTACACGACGGGGTTGAGCAGTTCTTC
CDR3aa: CSLHDGVEQFF
d_gene: NA
abundance: NA
j_gene: TRBJ2-1
v_gene: TRBV29-1

CDR3nt: TGCAGCGTTGAATTGGCACGGTCCTACGAGCAGTACTTC
CDR3aa: CSVELARSYEQYF
d_gene: NA
abundance: NA
j_gene: TRBJ2-7
v_gene: TRBV29-1

CDR3nt: TGCAGCGTTGAGACTCGACAGGATCTATCTGGCTACACCTTC
CDR3aa: CSVETRQDLSGYTF
d_gene: NA
abundance: once
j_gene: TRBJ1-2
v_gene: TRBV29-1

CDR3nt: TGTGCCAGCAGCCCCGTAGTATCTCGGGTCGGGGAGCTGTTTTTT
CDR3aa: CASSPVVSRVGELFF
d_gene: NA
abundance: NA
j_gene: TRBJ2-2
v_gene: TRBV13

CDR3nt: TGTGCCAGCTCACCACCGATGCGGGAGGGAAAACACCTCTACAATGAGCAGTTCTTC
CDR3aa: CASSPPMREGKHLYNEQFF
d_gene: TRBD2
abundance: NA
j_gene: TRBJ2-1
v_gene: TRBV18

CDR3nt: TGTGCCAGCTCACAGGAAGGCAGCAATCAGCCCCAGCATTTT
CDR3aa: CASSQEGSNQPQHF
d_gene: NA
abundance: NA
j_gene: TRBJ1-5
v_gene: TRBV18

CDR3nt: TGTGCCAGCAGCCCCCCCAAAAACATTCAGTACTTC
CDR3aa: CASSPPKNIQYF
d_gene: NA
abundance: NA
j_gene: TRBJ2-4
v_gene: TRBV11-3

CDR3nt: TGCGCCAGCCCCCGGGACAGGGGATACGAGCAGTACTTC
CDR3aa: CASPRDRGYEQYF
d_gene: TRBD1
abundance: NA
j_gene: TRBJ2-7
v_gene: TRBV10-1

CDR3nt: TGTGCCAGCTCACAGGGGGGACCAACCGGGGAGCTGTTTTTT
CDR3aa: CASSQGGPTGELFF
d_gene: TRBD1
abundance: once
j_gene: TRBJ2-2
v_gene: TRBV13

CDR3nt: TGCGCCAGCAGCTTGGGAACTAGTTCAGGGGGTGAGCAGTTCTTC
CDR3aa: CASSLGTSSGGEQFF
d_gene: TRBD1
abundance: NA
j_gene: TRBJ2-1
v_gene: TRBV5-1